Reported below is one T cell receptor (beta chain). CDR3 length: 20 residues. After removal of 4 bases from V and 7 bases from J, the junction contained 23 bases not matched to a gene. This sample stems from a study of T cell responses to AZD1222 COVID-19 vaccine. The data were produced by immunoSEQ multiplex PCR, yet TCRdb's version contains in-frame clones alone and is incomplete. Of tens of thousands of clones detected, over 75% appear once; the ten largest clones hold 20% to 25%. This chain joins TRBV23-1 and TRBJ2-1; 9 bases match TRBD2. Being an ORF, TRBV23-1 has a function that is uncertain. This TCR came from an adult in good health. This specimen consisted of peripheral blood, obtained on day 0 of AZD1222 vaccination. The CDR3 nucleotides read TGCGCCAGCAGTCGCCCGGGACAAAGGACTAGCGTCCTAACGTTGAATGAGCAGTTCTTC. Its translation is CASSRPGQRTSVLTLNEQFF.